The 8 T cell receptor beta chains below all came from one sample that was sequenced in a study of blood T cell repertoires in COVID-19. Data came from immunoSEQ multiplex PCR; TCRdb stores just in-frame clones and leaves some out. The data show 110,000 to 150,000 clones, approximately 78% seen once. Sequencing was performed on PBMCs or T cells enriched from blood (not recorded which). These receptors were obtained from a woman aged 45-65 years who had recovered from COVID-19.

Ten or more counts support this clone. The gene calls are TRBV5-1 and TRBJ2-5; possible D gene TRBD2, 5 bases. Trimming stripped 1 base from V and 5 bases from J, with 9 bases between. CDR1 is SGHRS and CDR2 is YFSETQ in the germline V gene. The CDR3 covers 13 residues. This chain's CDR3 is CASSLPGGETQYF. Written as DNA, the CDR3 is TGCGCCAGCAGCTTGCCAGGCGGGGAGACCCAGTACTTC.

The chain recombines TRBV28 with TRBJ2-2; the D gene is possibly TRBD2 (6 bases). Germline V CDR1 and CDR2: MDHEN, SYDVKM. V lost 7 bases and J lost 3, with 18 bases in between. The CDR3 totals 16 residues. CDR3 coding DNA: TGTGCCAGCAAATCACCCGGGAGACACGACACCGGGGAGCTGTTTTTT. Encoded protein: CASKSPGRHDTGELFF.

The chain links TRBV11-1 to TRBJ2-7, with D maybe TRBD1 (5 bases). V was clipped by 5 bases and J by 3 bases, with 17 bases between them. This CDR3 has 15 amino acids. Germline CDR1 and CDR2: SGHAT and FQDESV (reference sequence). CDR3 nucleotides: TGTGCCAGCAGCACCAGGACACCGGATTTCTACGAGCAGTACTTC. This gives the protein CASSTRTPDFYEQYF.

In this sample, this clone turned up a few times. The V call is TRBV10-3, the J call TRBJ2-1, with TRBD2 matching 10 bases. The CDR3 runs 15 residues. J gave up 6 bases and V 0 bases, and 2 bases lay outside the gene matches. Germline CDR1 reads ENHRY; CDR2 reads SYGVKD. The CDR3 DNA reads TGTGCCATCAGTGAGTCGAAGCGGGGGGGCAATGAGCAGTTCTTC. Encoded protein: CAISESKRGGNEQFF.

This clone came up a few times. The chain joins TRBV14 to TRBJ2-1; no clear D. Germline V gene lookup returns CDR1 SGHDN and CDR2 FVKESK. Trimming pared 1 base from V and 8 bases from J, leaving 15 bases between. This CDR3 has 15 amino acids. The CDR3 nucleotides read TGTGCCAGCAGCCAAGTCCGAGCATTGAAAGATGAGCAGTTCTTC. As protein: CASSQVRALKDEQFF.

On this clone: One end of the junction varies from germline; a read error may be responsible. The chain uses TRBV5-1 and TRBJ2-5; 10 bases are shared with TRBD2. This CDR3 has 19 amino acids. Germline lookup yields CDR1 SGHRS and CDR2 YFSETQ. CDR3 sequence: CASSWTGPRASGGQETQYF. CDR3 nucleotide sequence: TGCGCCAGCAGCTGGACAGGTCCCAGGGCTAGCGGGGGCCAAGAAACCCAGTACTTC.

This clone appeared once. The rearrangement links TRBV19 to TRBJ2-1; 7 bases agree with TRBD2. Germline lookup yields CDR1 LNHDA and CDR2 SQIVND (reference sequence). The V gene end was trimmed by 6 bases and the J gene end by 5 bases; junction bases not matched to a gene: 7. The CDR3 loop spans 14 amino acids. In DNA, the CDR3 is TGTGCCAGTAGCCCACGGGGGACTAACAATGAGCAGTTCTTC. Translated, it gives CASSPRGTNNEQFF.

The chain combines TRBV29-1 with TRBJ2-2; D may be TRBD2 (6 bases). The germline V gene encodes CDR1 SQVTM and CDR2 ANQGSEA. The CDR3 runs to 13 residues. The germline V and J ends were trimmed by 6 bases and 4 bases, with 12 bases remaining between them. The CDR3 sequence: CSVGRGTTGELFF. CDR3 bases: TGCAGCGTCGGACGGGGGACCACCGGGGAGCTGTTTTTT.